The 16 T cell receptor beta chains in this list originate from one sample, sequenced in a study of blood T cell repertoires in COVID-19. Using immunoSEQ multiplex PCR, the repertoire was profiled, and TCRdb retains in-frame clones only, with some absent. The data show 100,000 to 150,000 clones, 75% to 90% seen once. What was sequenced was peripheral blood. The receptors derive from an older man with acute or convalescent COVID-19.

This clone was seen a single time. Different DNA sequences within this sample yield the same CDR3. The chain links TRBV11-2 to TRBJ2-5; 7 positions agree with TRBD1. Germline-derived CDR1 and CDR2 are SGHAT and FQNNGV. CDR3 length: 13 residues. Unmatched junction bases numbered 3, after V lost 5 bases and J lost 3 bases. CDR3 coding DNA: TGTGCCAGCAGCCGAGACAGGGAAGAGACCCAGTACTTC. It yields the protein CASSRDREETQYF.

This sequence joins TRBV10-2 and TRBJ2-2, with D perhaps TRBD2 (6 bases). The germline V gene encodes CDR1 WSHSY and CDR2 SAAADI. V was trimmed by 5 bases and J by 5 bases, leaving 15 bases between them. CDR3 size: 15 residues. CDR3 sequence (DNA): TGCGCCAGCAGTCTGCGGGACCCATATACCGGGGAGCTGTTTTTT. This gives the protein CASSLRDPYTGELFF.

The chain carries TRBV5-1 and TRBJ2-5, with 9 bases that match TRBD2. This CDR3 spans 17 amino acids. Germline CDR1 is SGHRS and CDR2 is YFSETQ. V shed 0 bases, J shed 2 bases, and the junction held 8 bases outside the gene matches. The CDR3 sequence is CASSLGATSGGQETQYF. CDR3 nucleotide sequence: TGCGCCAGCAGCTTGGGTGCGACAAGCGGGGGGCAAGAGACCCAGTACTTC.

As regards this clone: The same CDR3 also results from other DNA sequences found in this sample. The chain combines TRBV6-1 with TRBJ1-5; possible D gene TRBD1, 5 bases. V was trimmed by 2 bases and J by 2 bases, leaving 7 bases between them. The length of the CDR3 is 14 residues. Germline CDR1 reads MNHNS; CDR2 reads SASEGT. As DNA, the CDR3 is TGTGCCAGCAGTGAACAAGGGGGCAATCAGCCCCAGCATTTT. Translating gives CASSEQGGNQPQHF.

The genes are TRBV5-6 and TRBJ2-7; a weak D match, TRBD2 (5 bases). Deletions cut 1 base from V and 2 bases from J, with 10 bases between. CDR1 and CDR2 (germline): SGHDT, YYEEEE. CDR3 length: 14 residues. For the CDR3, the DNA is TGTGCCAGCAGCTTGAATCGGGATCCCTACGAGCAGTACTTC. Protein sequence: CASSLNRDPYEQYF. The full variable domain, its missing parts supplied by reference TRBV5-6 and TRBJ2-7, is DAGVTQSPTHLIKTRGQQVTLRCSPKSGHDTVSWYQQALGQGPQFIFQYYEEEERQRGNFPDRFSGHQFPNYSSELNVNALLLGDSALYLCASSLNRDPYEQYFGPGTRLTVT.

The rearrangement uses TRBV10-3 and TRBJ2-2; TRBD2 matches 12 bases. Germline CDR1 ENHRY, CDR2 SYGVKD. The trim removed 9 bases at V and 2 bases at J, leaving 1 base unmatched. The length of the CDR3 is 14 residues. The DNA for the CDR3 is TGTGCCATACTAGCGGGGGGCAACACCGGGGAGCTGTTTTTT. It specifies CAILAGGNTGELFF.

This clone appeared a single time. The rearrangement joins TRBV7-6 to TRBJ1-1; 9 positions agree with TRBD1. V gave up 5 bases and J gave up 7 bases; unmatched junction bases: 8. Germline V gene sequence: CDR1 SGHVS, CDR2 FNYEAQ. The CDR3 is 14 amino acids. CDR3 nucleotides: TGTGCCAGCAGCCCGGGACAGGGTTTTGGTGAAGCTTTCTTT. It codes for CASSPGQGFGEAFF.

This clone was found a few times. This chain uses TRBV5-8 with TRBJ1-6; no firm D call. Germline-derived CDR1 and CDR2 are SGHTS and YDEGEE. Trimming removed 4 bases from V and 10 bases from J, with 9 bases in between. This CDR3 comprises 12 residues. This CDR3 is CASSPRISPLHF. In DNA form, the CDR3 reads TGTGCCAGCAGCCCCAGGATCTCACCCCTCCACTTT.

This sequence joins TRBV19 and TRBJ2-2, with D maybe TRBD1 (6 bases). CDR1 is LNHDA and CDR2 is SQIVND in the germline V gene (reference sequence). V lost 3 bases, J lost 4 bases, and 12 bases lay in between. The CDR3 extends over 15 amino acids. The CDR3 sequence is CASSIEGVFTGELFF. DNA for the CDR3: TGTGCCAGTAGTATTGAGGGGGTGTTCACCGGGGAGCTGTTTTTT.

J is TRBJ1-6 and V is TRBV7-9; weak D call: TRBD1 (6 bases). The CDR3 extends over 17 amino acids. Germline CDR1 is SEHNR and CDR2 is FQNEAQ (reference sequence). With 4 bases removed from V and 7 bases from J, the gap between germline ends came to 20 bases. The CDR3 loop reads CASSSGPGDGFNSPLHF. CDR3 DNA: TGTGCCAGCAGCTCGGGCCCAGGGGACGGATTCAATTCACCCCTCCACTTT.

The V gene is TRBV5-1, the J gene TRBJ2-1; the match to TRBD1 covers 8 bases. The V segment lost 4 bases and the J segment 6 bases; nucleotides outside the gene matches: 9. The CDR3 covers 15 residues. Germline V gives CDR1 SGHRS, CDR2 YFSETQ. The CDR3, as DNA: TGCGCCAGCAGCCCTTACAGGGGGAACACCAATGAGCAGTTCTTC. Its protein product is CASSPYRGNTNEQFF.

The chain uses TRBV10-2 and TRBJ2-4; TRBD1 aligns across 11 bases. The CDR3 covers 15 residues. The germline V gene has CDR1 WSHSY and CDR2 SAAADI. The ends lost 8 bases at V and 0 bases at J; junction bases unmatched: 3. CDR3 bases: TGCGCCAGCGGGGGGACAGGGGGAGCCAAAAACATTCAGTACTTC. Encoded protein: CASGGTGGAKNIQYF.

This chain connects TRBV2 to TRBJ2-3, with 10 bases lining up with TRBD2. This CDR3 region has 17 residues. Germline CDR1 SNHLY, CDR2 FYNNEI. The trim removed 6 bases at V and 2 bases at J, leaving 11 bases unmatched. CDR3 region: CASSPLERGGSTDTQYF. CDR3 sequence (DNA): TGTGCCAGCAGCCCTCTTGAGCGGGGGGGATCCACAGATACGCAGTATTTT.

The chain links TRBV6-1 to TRBJ1-5, with D maybe TRBD1 (5 bases). The V gene's germline CDR1 is MNHNS and CDR2 SASEGT. The CDR3 length is 15 residues. V was pared by 1 base and J by 3 bases, with 10 bases between. CDR3 sequence: CASSEVAGLNQPQHF. In nucleotides, the CDR3 is TGTGCCAGCAGTGAAGTCGCAGGGCTCAATCAGCCCCAGCATTTT.

This CDR3 is CASRVDRAPGELFF. The CDR3 DNA reads as TGTGCCAGCAGGGTCGACAGGGCTCCCGGGGAGCTGTTTTTT. V usage is TRBV6-5 and J usage is TRBJ2-2; 7 bases align to TRBD1. The V gene end was trimmed by 6 bases and the J gene end by 6 bases; junction bases not matched to a gene: 7. Germline V CDR1 and CDR2: MNHEY, SVGAGI. The CDR3 has 14 residues.

The chain carries TRBV7-9 and TRBJ2-7; 10 bases are a match to TRBD2. The CDR3 is made up of 15 amino acids. The ends lost 4 bases at V and 3 bases at J; junction bases unmatched: 6. Per the germline V gene, CDR1 is SEHNR and CDR2 is FQNEAQ (reference sequence). The CDR3, as DNA: TGTGCCAGCAGCTCTCAGCGGGGGGGCCTCTACGAGCAGTACTTC. Residues: CASSSQRGGLYEQYF. Together with reference TRBV7-9 and TRBJ2-7, the CDR3 gives the full variable domain: DTGVSQNPRHKITKRGQNVTFRCDPISEHNRLYWYRQTLGQGPEFLTYFQNEAQLEKSRLLSDRFSAERPKGSFSTLEIQRTEQGDSAMYLCASSSQRGGLYEQYFGPGTRLTVT.